This TCR beta chain was obtained from a study of blood T cells in healthy people across ages (dated by TCRdb to about 2015). At the level of the whole study: In model experiments, template switching captured roughly one uniquely barcoded TCR beta cDNA molecule for every two T cells. The study analyzed two additional independent replicas of 1 million unique cDNA reads from the same blood draw for two donors, one aged 18 to 30 and one aged 80 or older. To avoid experimental bias, donors of different ages were randomly spread across the sequencing lanes. The study measured age-related changes in TCR beta repertoire diversity using deep sequencing normalized with unique cDNA molecular identifiers. The donors were divided into four age groups: young (average around 16 years), middle-aged (almost 40), aged (about 62) and long-lived (roughly 86).

This clonotype was observed at least ten times. Its specific antigen is unknown. The record has no base qualities; no much larger clone is one base away. Donors were under 40 systemically healthy Caucasian individuals from Russia aged roughly 6 to 95 years. About 10 milliliters of peripheral blood were collected from each donor into EDTA-treated Vacutainer tubes. Ficoll-Paque density-gradient centrifugation was used to isolate PBMCs, with at least 7 million per sample. Trizol reagent was used to extract total RNA from the PBMCs, yielding at least 6 micrograms per sample. The percentages of naive CD45RAhigh/CD27high T cells were determined by flow cytometry on a PBMC aliquot from every donor. The investigation overall reported the following: Because profiling used bulk unsorted PBMCs, naive and antigen-experienced compartments could not be compared conclusively. Compared with the aged group, the long-lived group had more naive CD4+ T cells, fewer expanded clones and increased TCR diversity, a pattern suggesting age selection. Estimates of total diversity based on one million sequenced T cells were regarded as lower bounds and as underestimates. Because donor CMV infection status was unknown, age-related changes in expanded clonotypes were potentially confounded. A strong correlation was found between observed TCR beta diversity and the percentage of naive T cells measured by flow cytometry. As age increased, observed TCR beta diversity per million T cells dropped in a roughly linear way, and a significant reduction was already evident by age approximately 40.

Library method: 5' RACE. TCRdb names Illumina HiSeq 2500 as the instrument used. The second PCR ran for roughly 6 to 11 cycles and used a J-beta primer mix along with a sample-barcoded 5' primer. Each TCR beta cDNA molecule received a unique molecular identifier from a template-switch 5' adaptor carrying 12 random nucleotides. Each sample yielded at least 2.5 million CDR3-containing paired-end reads. The Mint cDNA synthesis kit, primed by a TRBC-specific oligonucleotide, was used to synthesize first-strand cDNA from all RNA. Following uracil-DNA glycosylase treatment, all cDNA underwent a first 18-cycle PCR with the universal primers M1SS and BC2_uni_R. In the paper's pipeline: Normalization of each sample was performed by random selection of 1 million high-quality reads, each carrying a distinct molecular identifier. Instead of being binned into consensus sequences, reads that shared molecular identifiers were thrown out. CDR3 identification, clonotype clustering and error correction used MiTCR with a Q25 quality threshold and the strictest error-elimination algorithm. A nonparametric unseen species model with Euler transformation was used to estimate lower-bound total TCR beta diversity. TCRdb's own reprocessing of the public reads used fastp at Q25 and MiXCR and kept productive beta chains. Every entry covers one CDR3 protein and lists the most common genes and DNA from its rows. V and J calls and clone size were set by TCRdb, not the authors. Here the sample has 650,000 to 1,000,000 distinct CDR3 sequences; under 40% occur a single time. The ten largest account for 10% to 15% of the sample.

CDR1 and CDR2 are read off the germline V gene (reference sequence) as MNHNY and SVGAGI. The germline ends are 8 bases apart after V is trimmed by 0 bases and J by 2 bases. Inclusive of the bounding cysteine and phenylalanine, the CDR3 is 14 residues long. The read is trimmed to its CDR3 DNA, 42 bases read in frame from base 1. This receptor was taken from a man aged 18 to 35 in good health. The sequenced sample consisted of blood. Recombination linked TRBV6-6 to TRBJ2-7, with an unclear D gene assignment. The CDR3 region reads CASSYSRQTYEQYF. The nucleotide sequence is given as TGTGCCAGCAGTTACTCCCGGCAGACCTACGAGCAGTACTTC.